What follows are 22 T cell receptor beta chains derived from one specimen sequenced in a study of identical twins. MiXCR, applied by TCRdb to the 5' RACE reads, yields one record per CDR3 protein. The sample includes roughly 1.6 million distinct CDR3 sequences, about 32% of them seen just once. Input material: cord blood. These receptors were taken from a newborn girl in good health.

In its sample, this clonotype was seen a few times. The genes are TRBV10-3 and TRBJ2-7; TRBD1 matches at 10 bases. CDR1 and CDR2 (germline): ENHRY, SYGVKD. The CDR3 is made up of 15 amino acids. The V segment lost 2 bases and the J segment 2 bases; nucleotides outside the gene matches: 3. CDR3 amino acids: CAISEGTGEAYEQYF. The CDR3 region has the DNA TGTGCCATCAGTGAGGGGACAGGGGAAGCCTACGAGCAGTACTTC.

This clonotype has ten or more counts. The chain combines TRBV5-1 with TRBJ1-1; 8 positions match TRBD1. The CDR3 contains 14 residues. Germline CDR1 reads SGHRS; CDR2 reads YFSETQ. The J segment lost 1 base and the V segment lost 2 bases, leaving 1 base of the junction unmatched. CDR3 bases: TGCGCCAGCAGCTTCAGGGGGCCGAACACTGAAGCTTTCTTT. This gives the protein CASSFRGPNTEAFF. The variable domain in full, with the rest retrieved from reference TRBV5-1 and TRBJ1-1, is KAGVTQTPRYLIKTRGQQVTLSCSPISGHRSVSWYQQTPGQGLQFLFEYFSETQRNKGNFPGRFSGRQFSNSRSEMNVSTLELGDSALYLCASSFRGPNTEAFFGQGTRLTVV.

V and J are TRBV10-3 and TRBJ2-5; 11 nucleotides agree with TRBD2. CDR3 length: 15 residues. CDR1 is ENHRY, CDR2 SYGVKD, per germline. J gave up 4 bases and V 7 bases, and 8 bases lay outside the gene matches. DNA for the CDR3: TGTGCCATCATCGGTAGCGGGAGGGCCAGAGAGACCCAGTACTTC. Translation: CAIIGSGRARETQYF.

This clonotype has ten or more counts. This rearrangement joins TRBV4-2 to TRBJ2-1; 8 bases are a match to TRBD2. The CDR3 runs to 15 residues. Germline trimming cut 2 bases from V and 2 bases from J; bases unmatched to any gene: 2. Per germline, CDR1 LGHNA and CDR2 YNFKEQ. The CDR3 spells CASSQQRGTYNEQFF. The CDR3 DNA follows: TGTGCCAGCAGCCAACAGCGGGGGACCTACAATGAGCAGTTCTTC.

The chain links TRBV20-1 to TRBJ2-1; 8 nucleotides align to TRBD2. V lost 3 bases to trimming and J lost 8 bases; unmatched junction nucleotides: 21. This CDR3 has 18 residues. Germline-derived CDR1 and CDR2 are DFQATT and SNEGSKA (reference sequence). The CDR3 reads CSARGGGRGLAGPHEQFF. CDR3 coding DNA: TGCAGTGCTAGGGGCGGGGGGCGAGGCCTAGCGGGTCCCCATGAGCAGTTCTTC.

At least ten counts were recorded for this clonotype. The chain employs TRBV12-3 or TRBV12-4 and TRBJ2-7, with D maybe TRBD2 (7 bases). This CDR3 is built from 15 residues. The germline V and J ends were trimmed by 1 base and 1 base, with 11 bases remaining between them. The chain's CDR3 is CASSLGRGRSYEQYF. In DNA, the CDR3 is TGTGCCAGCAGTTTAGGGCGGGGGCGTTCCTACGAGCAGTACTTC.

The rearrangement uses TRBV3-1 and TRBJ2-1; D call uncertain. Germline CDR1 reads LGHDT; CDR2 reads YNNKEL (reference sequence). CDR3 length: 15 residues. V was clipped by 6 bases and J by 4 bases, with 16 bases between them. CDR3: CASSRWGVGYNEQFF. Written as DNA, the CDR3 is TGTGCCAGCAGTAGATGGGGTGTAGGATACAATGAGCAGTTCTTC.

This clonotype has ten or more counts. The chain combines TRBV4-2 with TRBJ2-6; 7 bases match TRBD1. CDR3 length: 17 residues. V lost 5 bases to trimming and J lost 0 bases; unmatched junction nucleotides: 7. Per the germline V gene, CDR1 is LGHNA and CDR2 is YNFKEQ. The CDR3 sequence is CASSYRQGYSGANVLTF. Written as DNA, the CDR3 is TGTGCCAGCAGCTACAGACAGGGTTACTCTGGGGCCAACGTCCTGACTTTC.

In its sample, this clonotype was seen a few times. The J gene is TRBJ2-1, the V gene TRBV12-3 or TRBV12-4, with 9 bases fitting TRBD2. The CDR3 runs 15 residues. V lost 5 bases, J lost 6 bases, and 8 bases stayed unmatched. CDR3 DNA sequence: TGTGCCAGCAGTGCCAGCGGGAGGATTTTCAATGAGCAGTTCTTC. Its protein is CASSASGRIFNEQFF.

The rearrangement uses TRBV29-1 and TRBJ1-2, with unresolved D. The CDR3 covers 12 residues. The V end lost 8 bases, the J end lost 3 bases, and 13 bases lay between the germline ends. Germline assignment: CDR1 SQVTM and CDR2 ANQGSEA. Written as DNA, the CDR3 is TGCAGCTCACTTAGGACCGACTATGGCTACACCTTC. Translated: CSSLRTDYGYTF.

V and J are TRBV4-2 and TRBJ1-6, with D perhaps matching TRBD1 (6 bases). This CDR3 comprises 15 residues. The V and J ends lost 2 bases and 10 bases respectively, with 15 bases between them. Per the germline V gene, CDR1 is LGHNA and CDR2 is YNFKEQ. Here the CDR3 DNA reads TGTGCCAGCAGCCAACTCCAGGGGAGACAGTCACCCCTCCACTTT. This gives the protein CASSQLQGRQSPLHF.

V gene TRBV4-2 combines with J gene TRBJ2-4; the D is unclear. The length of the CDR3 is 15 residues. V lost 0 bases, J lost 4 bases, and 10 bases lay in between. CDR1 and CDR2 (germline): LGHNA, YNFKEQ. CDR3 sequence reads: CASSQDSSLKNIQYF. The CDR3 nucleotides read TGTGCCAGCAGCCAAGATTCATCCCTGAAAAACATTCAGTACTTC.

In this sample, this clonotype turned up a few times. The V and J genes are TRBV7-2 and TRBJ2-5, with no clear D. Germline values: CDR1 SGHTA, CDR2 FQGNSA. The CDR3 covers 13 residues. The germline V and J ends were trimmed by 1 base and 6 bases, with 9 bases remaining between them. The CDR3 DNA is TGTGCCAGCAGCTTAGACGGTGGTCAGACCCAGTACTTC. This translates into CASSLDGGQTQYF.

The chain combines TRBV27 with TRBJ1-3; the D gene is possibly TRBD1 (6 bases). The V end lost 6 bases, the J end lost 1 base, and 16 bases lay between the germline ends. This CDR3 is 16 amino acids long. Looked up from germline, CDR1 is MNHEY and CDR2 is SMNVEV (reference sequence). The CDR3 nucleotides are TGTGCCAGCAGCCCCTTTGGGGGCGCGTCTGGAAACACCATATATTTT. Its translation: CASSPFGGASGNTIYF.

The V call is TRBV7-2, the J call TRBJ1-2; 7 bases agree with TRBD1. Losses at the gene ends were 1 base for V and 5 bases for J; bases not matched to a gene: 4. Per the germline V gene, CDR1 is SGHTA and CDR2 is FQGNSA. The CDR3 runs 14 residues. CDR3 in amino acids: CASSLDAGQYGYTF. CDR3 nucleotide sequence: TGTGCCAGCAGCTTAGATGCGGGACAGTATGGCTACACCTTC. The whole variable domain, remainder taken from reference TRBV7-2 and TRBJ1-2, is GAGVSQSPSNKVTEKGKDVELRCDPISGHTALYWYRQSLGQGLEFLIYFQGNSAPDKSGLPSDRFSAERTGGSVSTLTIQRTQQEDSAVYLCASSLDAGQYGYTFGSGTRLTVV.

The chain combines TRBV20-1 with TRBJ2-7; D perhaps matches TRBD2 (6 bases). The CDR3 contains 14 residues. The V end was cut by 3 bases, the J end by 2 bases, with 14 bases between. CDR1 DFQATT and CDR2 SNEGSKA come from the germline V gene (reference sequence). The CDR3 nucleotides read TGCAGTGCTAGTAAAGGGACTCCGACCTACGAGCAGTACTTC. Its protein product is CSASKGTPTYEQYF.

The rearrangement links TRBV18 to TRBJ1-1; D uncertain. This CDR3 has 16 residues. The V and J ends lost 4 bases and 1 base respectively, with 16 bases between them. The germline gives CDR1 KGHSH, CDR2 LQKENI. CDR3 bases: TGTGCCAGCTCACAGGTTATCGATTGGAGGAACACTGAAGCTTTCTTT. It translates to CASSQVIDWRNTEAFF.

The V gene is TRBV11-2, the J gene TRBJ1-2; no reliable D call. Germline CDR1 and CDR2: SGHAT and FQNNGV. This CDR3 has 14 residues. Trimming pared 3 bases from V and 1 base from J, leaving 9 bases between. Written as DNA, the CDR3 is TGTGCCAGCAGCTTCCGCTGGGATAACTATGGCTACACCTTC. It encodes CASSFRWDNYGYTF.

This clonotype was recorded a few times. This rearrangement joins TRBV6-6 to TRBJ2-1, with unresolved D. Trimming took off 2 bases at V and 2 bases at J, with 7 bases between the two ends. This CDR3 is 14 amino acids long. The germline V gene encodes CDR1 MNHNY and CDR2 SVGAGI (reference sequence). The CDR3 protein is CASSYPGTYNEQFF. The CDR3, as DNA: TGTGCCAGCAGTTACCCTGGGACCTACAATGAGCAGTTCTTC.

In this sample, this clonotype turned up once. V and J are TRBV20-1 and TRBJ1-6, with 7 bases identical to TRBD1. Looked up from germline, CDR1 is DFQATT and CDR2 is SNEGSKA (reference sequence). With 3 bases clipped from V and 5 bases from J, the junction kept 7 bases outside the gene matches. The CDR3 has 15 residues. In nucleotides, the CDR3 is TGCAGTGCTAGGGGACAGAGTAGACATAATTCACCCCTCCACTTT. Residues: CSARGQSRHNSPLHF.

This clonotype has just a few counts. The chain joins TRBV20-1 to TRBJ1-2, with D possibly TRBD1 on 6 matching bases. V lost 6 bases to trimming and J lost 8 bases, with 13 bases between them. In germline, CDR1 is DFQATT, CDR2 SNEGSKA (reference sequence). The CDR3 has 11 amino acids. The CDR3: CSAETGRGYTF. The CDR3 bases are TGCAGTGCGGAAACAGGGCGAGGCTACACCTTC.

This clonotype has at least ten counts. The chain has TRBV5-1 and TRBJ1-2; D call uncertain. Germline V gene sequence: CDR1 SGHRS, CDR2 YFSETQ. CDR3 length: 13 residues. Trimming pared 0 bases from V and 2 bases from J, leaving 5 bases between. The CDR3 sequence is CASSLVVNYGYTF. For the CDR3, the DNA is TGCGCCAGCAGCTTGGTGGTGAACTATGGCTACACCTTC.